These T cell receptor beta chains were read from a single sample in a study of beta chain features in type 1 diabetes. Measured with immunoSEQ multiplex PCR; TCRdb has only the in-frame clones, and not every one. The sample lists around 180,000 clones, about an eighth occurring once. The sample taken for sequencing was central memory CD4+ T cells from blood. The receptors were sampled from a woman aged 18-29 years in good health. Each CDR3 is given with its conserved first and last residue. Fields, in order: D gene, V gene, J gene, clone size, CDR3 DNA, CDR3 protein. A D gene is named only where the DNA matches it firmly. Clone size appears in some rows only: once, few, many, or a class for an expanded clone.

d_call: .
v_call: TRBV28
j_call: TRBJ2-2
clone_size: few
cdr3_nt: TGTGCCAGTCTCCGAGGGTCAAAGAACACCGGGGAGCTGTTTTTT
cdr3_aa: CASLRGSKNTGELFF

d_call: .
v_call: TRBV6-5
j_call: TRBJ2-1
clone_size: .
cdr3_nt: TGTGCCAGCAGTTACTCGGGAGGCGGTTCCTACAATGAGCAGTTCTTC
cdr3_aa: CASSYSGGGSYNEQFF

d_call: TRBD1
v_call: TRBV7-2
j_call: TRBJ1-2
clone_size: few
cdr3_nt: TGTGCCAGCAGCCTAGGACAGGGGGCCCACTATGGCTACACCTTC
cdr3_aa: CASSLGQGAHYGYTF

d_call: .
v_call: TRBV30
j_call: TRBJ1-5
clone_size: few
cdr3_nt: TGTGCCTGGAGCTACAGGGGCAATCAGCCCCAGCATTTT
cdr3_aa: CAWSYRGNQPQHF

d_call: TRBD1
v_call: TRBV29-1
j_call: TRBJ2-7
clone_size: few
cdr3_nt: TGCAGCGTTGAATGGGGGACAGAGGTCTCCTACGAGCAGTACTTC
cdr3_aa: CSVEWGTEVSYEQYF

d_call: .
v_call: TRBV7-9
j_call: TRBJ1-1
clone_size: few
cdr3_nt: TGTGCCAGCAGCTTAGCCCTCGGTGGGAGTGAAGCTTTCTTT
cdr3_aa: CASSLALGGSEAFF

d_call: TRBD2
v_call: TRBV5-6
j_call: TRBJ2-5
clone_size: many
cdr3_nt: TGTGCCAGCAGCTTCGGGACTAGCGAGCAAGAGACCCAGTACTTC
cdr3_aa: CASSFGTSEQETQYF

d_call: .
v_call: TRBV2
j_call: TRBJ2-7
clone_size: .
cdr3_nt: TGTGCCAGCAGTAAGGGACTTCTGGTCTACGAGCAGTACTTC
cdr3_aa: CASSKGLLVYEQYF

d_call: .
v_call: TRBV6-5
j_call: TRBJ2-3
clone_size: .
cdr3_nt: TGTGCCAGCACCATAGTGGGCACAGATACGCAGTATTTT
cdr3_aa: CASTIVGTDTQYF

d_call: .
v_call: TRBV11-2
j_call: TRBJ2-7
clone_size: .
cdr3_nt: TGTGCCAGCAGCTTGAATGTACGCGACGAGCAGTACTTC
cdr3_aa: CASSLNVRDEQYF

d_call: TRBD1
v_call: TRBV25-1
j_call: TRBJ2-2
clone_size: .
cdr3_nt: TGTGCCAGCACCGGGACAGGGGCGAACACCGGGGAGCTGTTTTTT
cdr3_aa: CASTGTGANTGELFF

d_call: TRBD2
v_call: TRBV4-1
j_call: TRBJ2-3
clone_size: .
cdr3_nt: TGCGCCAGCAGCCAAAGGTCCGTACCCCGGGAGGGGGTCACAGATACGCAGTATTTT
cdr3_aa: CASSQRSVPREGVTDTQYF

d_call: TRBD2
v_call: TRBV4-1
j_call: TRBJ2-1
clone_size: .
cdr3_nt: TGCGCCAGCAGCCTATTTAGCGGGGTGCAGTTCTTC
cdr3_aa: CASSLFSGVQFF

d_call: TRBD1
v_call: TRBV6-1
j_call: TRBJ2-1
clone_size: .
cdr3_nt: TGTGCCAGCAGTGAGGACAGGAGACCTTACAATGAGCAGTTCTTC
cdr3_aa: CASSEDRRPYNEQFF

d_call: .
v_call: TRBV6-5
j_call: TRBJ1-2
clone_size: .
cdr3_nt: TGTGCCAGCAGTAGAACCTTAGGGGATCACACCTTC
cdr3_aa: CASSRTLGDHTF

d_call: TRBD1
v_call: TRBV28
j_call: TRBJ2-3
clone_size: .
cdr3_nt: TGTGCCAGCGGGTTACCGGGACAGGGGGGGAGCACAGATACGCAGTATTTT
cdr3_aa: CASGLPGQGGSTDTQYF

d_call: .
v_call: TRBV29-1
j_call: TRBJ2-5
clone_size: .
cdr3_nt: TGCAGCGTTTTCCTCCGGACACAAGAGACCCAGTACTTC
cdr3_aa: CSVFLRTQETQYF

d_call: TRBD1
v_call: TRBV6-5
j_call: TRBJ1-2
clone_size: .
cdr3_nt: TGTGCCAGCAGGCTGGGACAGGGGGTCTATGGCTACACCTTC
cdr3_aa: CASRLGQGVYGYTF

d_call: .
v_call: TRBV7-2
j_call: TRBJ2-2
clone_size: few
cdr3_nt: TGTGCCAGCAGCTTAGGAACAGGGAACACCGGGGAGCTGTTTTTT
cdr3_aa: CASSLGTGNTGELFF

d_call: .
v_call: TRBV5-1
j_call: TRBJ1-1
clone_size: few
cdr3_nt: TGCGCCAGCAGCTTACTAGACGGGGACACTGAAGCTTTCTTT
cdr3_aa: CASSLLDGDTEAFF

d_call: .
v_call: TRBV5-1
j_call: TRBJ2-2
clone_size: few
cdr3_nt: TGCGCCAGCAGCTTGCGGACAGCTAACACCGGGGAGCTGTTTTTT
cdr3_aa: CASSLRTANTGELFF

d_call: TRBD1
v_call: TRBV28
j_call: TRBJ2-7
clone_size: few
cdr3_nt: TGTGCCAGCAGTGGACTGGGACAGGGTGGAAACGAGCAGTACTTC
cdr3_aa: CASSGLGQGGNEQYF

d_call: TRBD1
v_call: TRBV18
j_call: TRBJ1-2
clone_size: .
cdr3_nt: TGTGCCAGCTCGCAAACAGGGGGCAGGTATGGCTACACCTTC
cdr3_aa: CASSQTGGRYGYTF

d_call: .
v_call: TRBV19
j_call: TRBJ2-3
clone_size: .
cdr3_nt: TGTGCCAGTAGTATTGACGGAGTTACAGATACGCAGTATTTT
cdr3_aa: CASSIDGVTDTQYF

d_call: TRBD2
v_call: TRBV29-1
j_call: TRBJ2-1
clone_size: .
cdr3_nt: TGCAGCGTTGAATCTCGAGCGGGAGTCGACAATGAGCAGTTCTTC
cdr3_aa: CSVESRAGVDNEQFF

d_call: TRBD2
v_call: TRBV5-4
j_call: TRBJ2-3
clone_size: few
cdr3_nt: TGTGCCAGCAGCTTAAGCGGGAGGGCCACAGATACGCAGTATTTT
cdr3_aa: CASSLSGRATDTQYF

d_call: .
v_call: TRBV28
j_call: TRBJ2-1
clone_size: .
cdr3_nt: TGTGCCAGCAGTAAGGGGCGGGACTCCTACAATGAGCAGTTCTTC
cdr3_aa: CASSKGRDSYNEQFF

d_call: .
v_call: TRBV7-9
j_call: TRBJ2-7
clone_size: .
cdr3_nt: TGTGCCAGCAGCTTGTCTAGAGGTGACTACGAGCAGTACTTC
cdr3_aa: CASSLSRGDYEQYF

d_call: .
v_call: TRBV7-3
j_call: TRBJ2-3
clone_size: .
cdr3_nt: TGTGCCAGCAGTGGGTCCGGACAGCCGCTTGGGGATACGCAGTATTTT
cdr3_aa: CASSGSGQPLGDTQYF